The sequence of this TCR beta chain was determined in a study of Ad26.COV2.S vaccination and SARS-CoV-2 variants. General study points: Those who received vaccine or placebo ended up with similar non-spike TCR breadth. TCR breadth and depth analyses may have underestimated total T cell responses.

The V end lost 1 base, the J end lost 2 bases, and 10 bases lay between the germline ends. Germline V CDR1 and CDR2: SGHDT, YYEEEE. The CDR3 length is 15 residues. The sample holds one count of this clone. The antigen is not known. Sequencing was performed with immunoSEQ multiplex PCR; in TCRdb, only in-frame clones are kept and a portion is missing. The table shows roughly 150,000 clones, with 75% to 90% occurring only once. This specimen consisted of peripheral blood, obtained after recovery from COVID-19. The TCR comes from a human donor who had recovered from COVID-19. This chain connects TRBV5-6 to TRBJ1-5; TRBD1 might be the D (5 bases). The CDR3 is CASSLQGGGNQPQHF. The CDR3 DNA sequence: TGTGCCAGCAGCTTGCAGGGAGGTGGCAATCAGCCCCAGCATTTT.